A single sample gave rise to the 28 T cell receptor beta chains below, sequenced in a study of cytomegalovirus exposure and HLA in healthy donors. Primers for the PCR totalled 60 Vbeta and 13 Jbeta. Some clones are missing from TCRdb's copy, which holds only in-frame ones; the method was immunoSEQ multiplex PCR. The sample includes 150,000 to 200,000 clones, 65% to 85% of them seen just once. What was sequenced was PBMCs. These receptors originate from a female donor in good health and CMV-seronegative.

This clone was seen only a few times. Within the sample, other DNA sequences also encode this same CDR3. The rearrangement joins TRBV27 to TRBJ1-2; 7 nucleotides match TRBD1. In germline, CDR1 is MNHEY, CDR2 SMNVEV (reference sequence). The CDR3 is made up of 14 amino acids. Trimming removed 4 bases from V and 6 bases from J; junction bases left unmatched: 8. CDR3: CASSSRQGENGYTF. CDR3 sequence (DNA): TGTGCCAGCAGTTCCAGACAGGGAGAGAATGGCTACACCTTC.

The CDR3 sequence: CASSTMPGQGGNEQFF. DNA of the CDR3: TGTGCCAGCAGCACGATGCCGGGACAGGGCGGGAATGAGCAGTTCTTC. J is TRBJ2-1 and V is TRBV7-9, with 9 nucleotides matching TRBD1. The J segment lost 7 bases and the V segment lost 5 bases, leaving 12 bases of the junction unmatched. CDR1 and CDR2 (germline): SEHNR, FQNEAQ (reference sequence). The CDR3 loop spans 16 amino acids.

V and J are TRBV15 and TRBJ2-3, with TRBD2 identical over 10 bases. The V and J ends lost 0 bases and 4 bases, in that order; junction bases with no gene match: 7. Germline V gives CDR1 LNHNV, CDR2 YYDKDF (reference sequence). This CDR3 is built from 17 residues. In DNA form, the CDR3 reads TGTGCCACCAGCAGAGATTTCAGCGGGAGGGAGGCAGATACGCAGTATTTT. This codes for CATSRDFSGREADTQYF.

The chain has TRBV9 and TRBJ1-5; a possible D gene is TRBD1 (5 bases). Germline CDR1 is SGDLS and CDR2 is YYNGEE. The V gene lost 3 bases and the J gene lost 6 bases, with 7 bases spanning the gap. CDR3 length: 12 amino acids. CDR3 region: CASSGGSQPQHF. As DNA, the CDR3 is TGTGCCAGCAGCGGGGGCAGTCAGCCCCAGCATTTT.

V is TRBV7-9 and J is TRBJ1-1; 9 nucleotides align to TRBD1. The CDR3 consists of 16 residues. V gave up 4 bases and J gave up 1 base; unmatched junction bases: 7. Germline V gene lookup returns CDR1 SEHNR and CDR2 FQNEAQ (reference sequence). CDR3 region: CASSSSDRGPNTEAFF. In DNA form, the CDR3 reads TGTGCCAGCAGCTCCTCGGACAGGGGCCCGAACACTGAAGCTTTCTTT.

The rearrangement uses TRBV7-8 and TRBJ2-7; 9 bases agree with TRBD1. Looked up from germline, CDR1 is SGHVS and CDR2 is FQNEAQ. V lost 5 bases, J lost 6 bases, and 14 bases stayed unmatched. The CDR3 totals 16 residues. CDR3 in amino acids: CASSRGPGQGGSEQYF. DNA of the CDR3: TGTGCCAGCAGCCGAGGACCGGGACAGGGAGGTTCCGAGCAGTACTTC.

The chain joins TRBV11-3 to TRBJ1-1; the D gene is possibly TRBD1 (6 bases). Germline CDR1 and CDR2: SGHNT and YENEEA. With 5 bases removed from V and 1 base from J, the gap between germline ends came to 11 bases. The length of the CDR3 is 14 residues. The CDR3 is CASSLRGGNTEAFF. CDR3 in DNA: TGTGCCAGCAGCCTCCGAGGGGGGAACACTGAAGCTTTCTTT. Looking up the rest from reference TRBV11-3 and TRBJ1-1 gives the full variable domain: EAGVVQSPRYKIIEKKQPVAFWCNPISGHNTLYWYLQNLGQGPELLIRYENEEAVDDSQLPKDRFSAERLKGVDSTLKIQPAELGDSAVYLCASSLRGGNTEAFFGQGTRLTVV.

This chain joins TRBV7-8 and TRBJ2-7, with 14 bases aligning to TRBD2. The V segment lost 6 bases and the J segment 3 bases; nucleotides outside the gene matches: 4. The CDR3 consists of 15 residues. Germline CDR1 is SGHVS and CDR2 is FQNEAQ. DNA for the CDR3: TGTGCCAGCAGGCTAGGGACTAGCGGGGGCTACGAGCAGTACTTC. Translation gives CASRLGTSGGYEQYF.

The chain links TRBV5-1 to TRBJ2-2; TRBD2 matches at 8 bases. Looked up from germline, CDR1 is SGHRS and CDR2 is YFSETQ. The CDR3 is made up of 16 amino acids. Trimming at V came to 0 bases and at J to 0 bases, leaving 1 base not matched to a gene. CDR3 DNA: TGCGCCAGCAGCTTGGGGGGACTAGCGAACACCGGGGAGCTGTTTTTT. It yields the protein CASSLGGLANTGELFF.

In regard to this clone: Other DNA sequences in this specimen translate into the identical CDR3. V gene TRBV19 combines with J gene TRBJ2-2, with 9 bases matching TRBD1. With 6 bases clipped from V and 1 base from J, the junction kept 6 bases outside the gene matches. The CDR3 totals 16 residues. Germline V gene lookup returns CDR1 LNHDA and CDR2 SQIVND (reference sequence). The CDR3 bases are TGTGCCAGTAGGCGCCCGGGACAGGGGAACACCGGGGAGCTGTTTTTT. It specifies CASRRPGQGNTGELFF.

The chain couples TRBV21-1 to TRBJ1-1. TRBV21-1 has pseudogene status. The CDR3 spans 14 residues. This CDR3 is CASSKRLFNTEAFF. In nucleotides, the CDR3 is TGTGCCAGCAGCAAAAGACTCTTTAACACTGAAGCTTTCTTT.

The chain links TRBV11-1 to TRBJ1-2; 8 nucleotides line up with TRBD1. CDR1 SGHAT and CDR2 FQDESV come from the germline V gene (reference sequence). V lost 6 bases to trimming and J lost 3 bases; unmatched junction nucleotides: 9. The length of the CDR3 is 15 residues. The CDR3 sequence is CASSRTGGVHYGYTF. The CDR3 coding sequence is TGTGCCAGCAGTCGTACAGGGGGTGTACACTATGGCTACACCTTC. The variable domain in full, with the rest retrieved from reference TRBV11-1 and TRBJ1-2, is EAEVAQSPRYKITEKSQAVAFWCDPISGHATLYWYRQILGQGPELLVQFQDESVVDDSQLPKDRFSAERLKGVDSTLKIQPAELGDSAMYLCASSRTGGVHYGYTFGSGTRLTVV.

CDR3 in DNA: TGTGCCAGCAGCGCCTCCGGGACAGACTATGGCTACACCTTC. Protein product: CASSASGTDYGYTF. V gene TRBV5-4 combines with J gene TRBJ1-2; TRBD1 agrees at 7 bases. Germline CDR1 reads SGHNT; CDR2 reads YYREEE (reference sequence). With 4 bases clipped from V and 3 bases from J, the junction kept 6 bases outside the gene matches. This CDR3 is 14 amino acids long.

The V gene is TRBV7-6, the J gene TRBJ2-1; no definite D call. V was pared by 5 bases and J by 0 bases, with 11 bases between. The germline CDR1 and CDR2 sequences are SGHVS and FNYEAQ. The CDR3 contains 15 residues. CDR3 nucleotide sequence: TGTGCCAGCAGCCCCGCTCTGAGCTCCTACAATGAGCAGTTCTTC. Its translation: CASSPALSSYNEQFF.

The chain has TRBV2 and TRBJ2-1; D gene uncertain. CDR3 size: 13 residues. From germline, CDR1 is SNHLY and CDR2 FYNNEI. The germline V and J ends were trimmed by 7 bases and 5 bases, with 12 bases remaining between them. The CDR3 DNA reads TGTGCCAGCAACCACCCCCCGGACAATGAGCAGTTCTTC. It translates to CASNHPPDNEQFF.

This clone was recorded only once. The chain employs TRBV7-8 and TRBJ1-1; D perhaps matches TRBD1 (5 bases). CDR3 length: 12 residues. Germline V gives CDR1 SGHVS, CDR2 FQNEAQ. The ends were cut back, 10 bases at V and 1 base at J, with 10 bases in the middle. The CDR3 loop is CATGGQNTEAFF. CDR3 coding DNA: TGTGCCACCGGCGGACAGAACACTGAAGCTTTCTTT.

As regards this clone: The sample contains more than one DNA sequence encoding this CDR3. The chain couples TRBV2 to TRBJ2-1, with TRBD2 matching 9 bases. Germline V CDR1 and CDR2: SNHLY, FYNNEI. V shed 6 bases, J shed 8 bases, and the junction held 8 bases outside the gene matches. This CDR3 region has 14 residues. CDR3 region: CASSGTSYGDEQFF. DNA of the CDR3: TGTGCCAGCAGCGGGACTAGCTATGGCGATGAGCAGTTCTTC.

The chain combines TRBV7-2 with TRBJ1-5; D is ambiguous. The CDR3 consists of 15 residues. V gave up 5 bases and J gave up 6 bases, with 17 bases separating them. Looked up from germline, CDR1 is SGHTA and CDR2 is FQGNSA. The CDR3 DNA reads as TGTGCCAGCAGCCAAGAGTTCGGGGTCGGTCAGCCCCAGCATTTT. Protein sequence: CASSQEFGVGQPQHF.

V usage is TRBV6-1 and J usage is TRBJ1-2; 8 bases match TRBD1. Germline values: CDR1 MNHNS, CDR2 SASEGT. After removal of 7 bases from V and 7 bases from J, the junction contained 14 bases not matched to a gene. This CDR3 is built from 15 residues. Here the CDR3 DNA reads TGTGCCAGCAACCGAGACGGACAGGGACCTGGTGGCTACACCTTC. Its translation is CASNRDGQGPGGYTF.

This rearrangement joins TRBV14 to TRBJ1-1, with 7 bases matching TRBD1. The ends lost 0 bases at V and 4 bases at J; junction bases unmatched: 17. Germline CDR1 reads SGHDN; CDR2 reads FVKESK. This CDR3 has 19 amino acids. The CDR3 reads CASSQDLKWNKGAVTEAFF. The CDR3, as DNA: TGTGCCAGCAGCCAAGATCTCAAATGGAATAAGGGGGCGGTCACTGAAGCTTTCTTT.

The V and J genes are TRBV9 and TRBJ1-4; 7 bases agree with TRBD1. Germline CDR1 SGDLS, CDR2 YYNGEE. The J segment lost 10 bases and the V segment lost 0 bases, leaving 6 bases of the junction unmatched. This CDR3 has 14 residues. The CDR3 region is CASSVGQGRTKLFF. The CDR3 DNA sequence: TGTGCCAGCAGCGTAGGACAGGGAAGGACAAAACTGTTTTTT.

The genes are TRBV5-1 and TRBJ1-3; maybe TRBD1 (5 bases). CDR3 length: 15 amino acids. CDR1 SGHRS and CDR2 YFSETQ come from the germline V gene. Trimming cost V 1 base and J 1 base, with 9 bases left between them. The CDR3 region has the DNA TGCGCCAGCAGCTTGTCGGCAGGGTCTGGAAACACCATATATTTT. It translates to CASSLSAGSGNTIYF.

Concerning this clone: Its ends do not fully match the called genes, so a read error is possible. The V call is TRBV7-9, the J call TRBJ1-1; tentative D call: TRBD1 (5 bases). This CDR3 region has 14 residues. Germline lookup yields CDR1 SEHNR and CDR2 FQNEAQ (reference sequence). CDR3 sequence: CSSSPDITNTEAFF. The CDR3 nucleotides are TGTTCCAGCAGCCCGGACATCACGAACACTGAAGCTTTCTTT.

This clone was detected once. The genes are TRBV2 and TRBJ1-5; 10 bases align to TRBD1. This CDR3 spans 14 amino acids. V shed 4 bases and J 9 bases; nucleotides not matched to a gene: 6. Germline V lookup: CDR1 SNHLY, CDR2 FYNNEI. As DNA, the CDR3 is TGTGCCAGCAGTGGGACAGGGGGAGATGTGCCCCAGCATTTT. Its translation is CASSGTGGDVPQHF. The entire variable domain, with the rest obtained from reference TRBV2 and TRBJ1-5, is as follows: EPEVTQTPSHQVTQMGQEVILRCVPISNHLYFYWYRQILGQKVEFLVSFYNNEISEKSEIFDDQFSVERPDGSNFTLKIRSTKLEDSAMYFCASSGTGGDVPQHFGDGTRLSIL.

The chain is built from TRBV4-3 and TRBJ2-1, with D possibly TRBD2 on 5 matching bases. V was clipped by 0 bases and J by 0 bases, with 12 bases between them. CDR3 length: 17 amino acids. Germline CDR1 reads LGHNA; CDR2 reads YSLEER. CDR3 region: CASSQDAISASYNEQFF. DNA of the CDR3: TGCGCCAGCAGCCAAGATGCAATTAGCGCCTCCTACAATGAGCAGTTCTTC.

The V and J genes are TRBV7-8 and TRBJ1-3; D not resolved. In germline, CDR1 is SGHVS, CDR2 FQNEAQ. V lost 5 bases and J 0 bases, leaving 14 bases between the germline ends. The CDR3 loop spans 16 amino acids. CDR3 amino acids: CASSHTSGSSGNTIYF. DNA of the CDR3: TGTGCCAGCAGCCACACGAGCGGGAGCTCTGGAAACACCATATATTTT.

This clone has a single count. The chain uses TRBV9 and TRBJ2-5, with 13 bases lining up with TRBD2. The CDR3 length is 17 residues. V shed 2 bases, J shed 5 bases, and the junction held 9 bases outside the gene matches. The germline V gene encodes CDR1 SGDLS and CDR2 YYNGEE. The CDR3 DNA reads TGTGCCAGCAGCGTTTTTGGACTAGCGGGAGTTGGTGAGACCCAGTACTTC. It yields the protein CASSVFGLAGVGETQYF.

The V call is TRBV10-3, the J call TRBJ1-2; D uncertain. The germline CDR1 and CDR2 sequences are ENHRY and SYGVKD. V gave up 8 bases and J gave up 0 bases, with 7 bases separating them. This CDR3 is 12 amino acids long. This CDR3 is CAIQTTNYGYTF. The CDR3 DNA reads TGTGCCATCCAAACAACTAACTATGGCTACACCTTC.